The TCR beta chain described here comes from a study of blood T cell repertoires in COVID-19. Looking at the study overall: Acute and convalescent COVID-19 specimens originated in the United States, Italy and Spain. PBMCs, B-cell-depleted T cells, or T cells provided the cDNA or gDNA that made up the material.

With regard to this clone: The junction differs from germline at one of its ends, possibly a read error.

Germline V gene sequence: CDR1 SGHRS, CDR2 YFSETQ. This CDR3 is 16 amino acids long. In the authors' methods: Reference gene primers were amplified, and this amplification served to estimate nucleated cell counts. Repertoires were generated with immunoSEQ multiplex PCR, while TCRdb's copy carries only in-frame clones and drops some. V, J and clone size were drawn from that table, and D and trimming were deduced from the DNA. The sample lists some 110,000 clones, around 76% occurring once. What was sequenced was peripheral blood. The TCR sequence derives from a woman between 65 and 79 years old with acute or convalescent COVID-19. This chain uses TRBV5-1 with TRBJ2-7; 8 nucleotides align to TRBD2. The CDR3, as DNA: TGCCCCAGTTTGAGCCTTTGGGGGGGCCGGGGGGGGCAGCAGTACTTC. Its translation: CPSLSLWGGRGGQQYF.